This passage covers 2 T cell receptor beta chains from one sample sequenced in a study of blood T cell repertoires in COVID-19. The table came from immunoSEQ multiplex PCR; TCRdb's copy has only in-frame clones and leaves some out. The table lists under 150,000 clones, 85% of them singletons. The sample was peripheral blood. The receptors derive from an elderly man with acute or convalescent COVID-19.

The chain carries TRBV27 and TRBJ1-5, with D possibly TRBD1 on 5 matching bases. The germline CDR1 and CDR2 sequences are MNHEY and SMNVEV (reference sequence). Trimming stripped 8 bases from V and 4 bases from J, with 9 bases between. The CDR3 runs 12 residues. CDR3: CASRRGNQPQHF. Here the CDR3 DNA reads TGTGCCAGCCGTAGGGGTAATCAGCCCCAGCATTTT.

The chain combines TRBV7-8 with TRBJ1-5; 8 bases fit TRBD1. CDR3 size: 15 residues. After removal of 1 base from V and 4 bases from J, the junction contained 3 bases not matched to a gene. Germline V gene sequence: CDR1 SGHVS, CDR2 FQNEAQ. CDR3 residues: CASSLGGQGNQPQHF. For the CDR3, the DNA is TGTGCCAGCAGCTTAGGAGGACAGGGTAATCAGCCCCAGCATTTT.